The rows below give T cell receptor beta chains drawn from one sample of a study of OX40 agonist ivuxolimab in advanced cancers. TCRdb keeps only in-frame clones here, not all; method: immunoSEQ multiplex PCR. The sample shows some 54,000 clones, 77% of them seen only once. The specimen comprised CD4+ or CD8+ T cells sorted from blood, sampled in a trial of the OX40 agonist ivuxolimab. The receptors stem from an adult with an advanced solid tumor such as melanoma, head and neck, liver or kidney cancer. CDR3s include the opening cysteine and the closing phenylalanine or tryptophan.

j_gene | v_gene | CDR3aa
TRBJ2-3 | TRBV5-4 | CASSLDSTDTQYF
TRBJ2-3 | TRBV7-8 | CASSLVRQLARTDTQYF
TRBJ2-2 | TRBV29-1 | CSVEVGGNTGELFF
TRBJ2-3 | TRBV6-5 | CASSFDRHGRDTQYF
TRBJ2-3 | TRBV7-2 | CASSSQRGGRTDTQYF
TRBJ1-1 | TRBV14 | CASSPGTGGAWYGEAFF
TRBJ2-2 | TRBV14 | CASSLISLGELFF
TRBJ1-1 | TRBV18 | CASSPNGGETEAFF
TRBJ2-1 | TRBV19 | CASSLQGSYNEQFF
TRBJ2-7 | TRBV4-3 | CASSPRGTGVYEQYF
TRBJ1-2 | TRBV5-4 | CASSLDREAYGYTF
TRBJ2-1 | TRBV19 | CASRLTGGMDIEQFF
TRBJ1-1 | TRBV10-3 | CAISTGQNTEAFF
TRBJ2-1 | TRBV14 | CASSLAGGRYNEQFF
TRBJ1-5 | TRBV6-5 | CASSSIQGSNQPQHF
TRBJ1-1 | TRBV5-6 | CASSTVGRLSDTEAFF
TRBJ2-7 | TRBV19 | CASSILSSGRGEQYF
TRBJ2-1 | TRBV7-8 | CASSSTSVSGVSSYNEQFF
TRBJ2-7 | TRBV7-9 | CASSFSYEQYF
TRBJ1-1 | TRBV7-2 | CASNLEGLGTEAFF
TRBJ2-5 | TRBV10-3 | CAISVGTSGAQETQYF
TRBJ2-4 | TRBV4-1 | CASSQDGKNIQYF
TRBJ2-5 | TRBV11-2 | CASSPRTPQETQYF
TRBJ2-7 | TRBV6-6 | CASSRDRGNEQYF
TRBJ2-2 | TRBV6-5 | CASSYLRAFTGELFF
TRBJ2-1 | TRBV29-1 | CSVRPGASYNEQFF
TRBJ1-1 | TRBV5-1 | CASSLGRQGAEAFF
TRBJ2-7 | TRBV7-9 | CASSLQGGAYHEQYF
TRBJ2-3 | TRBV5-4 | CASSLGLASTDTQYF
TRBJ2-3 | TRBV18 | CASSLQGSDTDTQYF
TRBJ1-2 | TRBV13 | CASSSSTAYGYTF
TRBJ2-3 | TRBV12-5 | CASGPGTDTQYF
TRBJ1-6 | TRBV5-1 | CASMSGTGGSPLHF
TRBJ1-5 | TRBV5-1 | CASSPLGSSGQPQHF
TRBJ2-5 | TRBV5-1 | CASSLLQPFQETQYF
TRBJ1-4 | TRBV6-5 | CASRPTGGDEKLFF
TRBJ1-2 | TRBV5-6 | CASHGQGYGYTF
TRBJ1-1 | TRBV10-3 | CAIKESETGNTEAFF
TRBJ2-7 | TRBV6-1 | CASSEALSSGFYEQYF
TRBJ2-7 | TRBV7-2 | CASSLERTSGRFSSYEQYF
TRBJ2-7 | TRBV7-8 | CASSLRGRRVYEQYF
TRBJ2-5 | TRBV5-4 | CASSLVGGKKTQYF
TRBJ1-1 | TRBV10-3 | CAISATTDLNTEAFF
TRBJ2-7 | TRBV28 | CATNVGLPGAYEQYF
TRBJ1-1 | TRBV6-5 | CASSYHGTGAEAFF
TRBJ2-3 | TRBV5-4 | CASSTTGGGTTDTQYF
TRBJ1-2 | TRBV19 | CASSIDRMRHPSNYGYTF
TRBJ2-5 | TRBV9 | CASSVATASGGQETQYF
TRBJ1-5 | TRBV7-2 | CASSPSGTGAFNQPQHF
TRBJ1-2 | TRBV7-2 | CASSLRTGGVYGYTF
TRBJ1-3 | TRBV19 | CASSDRGNTIYF
TRBJ1-1 | TRBV5-1 | CASSLASRQPEAFF
TRBJ2-1 | TRBV6-1 | CASSGGGGDANEQFF
TRBJ1-2 | TRBV5-1 | CASSPAGTALYGYTF